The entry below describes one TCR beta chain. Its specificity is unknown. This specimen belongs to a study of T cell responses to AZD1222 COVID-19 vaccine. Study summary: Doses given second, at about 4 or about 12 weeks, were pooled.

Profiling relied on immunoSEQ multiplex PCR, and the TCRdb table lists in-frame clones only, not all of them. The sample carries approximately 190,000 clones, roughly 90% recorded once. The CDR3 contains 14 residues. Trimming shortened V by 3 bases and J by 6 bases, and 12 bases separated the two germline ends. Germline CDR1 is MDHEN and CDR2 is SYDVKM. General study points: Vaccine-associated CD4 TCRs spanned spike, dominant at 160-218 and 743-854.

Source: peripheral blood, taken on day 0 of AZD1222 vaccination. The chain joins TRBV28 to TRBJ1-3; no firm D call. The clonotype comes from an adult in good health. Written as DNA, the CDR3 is TGTGCCAGCAGTTTGGCGGGCGACGTAAACACCATATATTTT. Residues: CASSLAGDVNTIYF.